A selection of T cell receptor beta chains follows, all from one sample in a study of T cells in Graves' hyperthyroidism and ophthalmopathy. TCRdb ran MiXCR on the multiplex PCR reads and lists one entry per CDR3 protein. The table includes hundreds of thousands of distinct CDR3 sequences, 14% to 15% detected once. The sequenced sample consisted of blood. The source is a woman aged 40 to 50 with Graves' ophthalmopathy. Both conserved end residues are part of each CDR3. Clone size appears in some rows only: once, few, many, or a class for an expanded clone.

j_gene,v_gene,abundance,CDR3aa
TRBJ2-2,TRBV29-1,few,CSVESEGGWEGYTGELFF
TRBJ1-5,TRBV6-4,-,CASSYAGTGGSQPQHF
TRBJ2-4,TRBV11-2,-,CASSLRTSGIKDQYF
TRBJ1-5,TRBV20-1,many,CSARDDRDNQPQHF
TRBJ2-5,TRBV20-1,few,CSAIHRQETQYF
TRBJ2-3,TRBV3-1,few,CASSQDGASGADTQYF
TRBJ2-7,TRBV6-5,many,CASSYGTGKSYEQYF
TRBJ1-2,TRBV29-1,few,CSVPYRGGYTF
TRBJ2-7,TRBV5-6,many,CASSRLAGGPIPEQYF
TRBJ1-2,TRBV6-5,many,CASSYAGGGDTF
TRBJ2-7,TRBV2,many,CASRASTGGGYEQYF
TRBJ1-5,TRBV12-3/TRBV12-4,many,CASRREGQPQHF
TRBJ2-7,TRBV6-5,-,CASSYYRGPGKTYEQYF
TRBJ2-7,TRBV5-1,many,CASSLATAGVYEQYF
TRBJ2-7,TRBV20-1,many,CSAPGGGLYEQYF
TRBJ2-3,TRBV6-1,many,CASSRSASTDTQYF
TRBJ2-5,TRBV20-1,many,CSARDPGVGETQYF
TRBJ2-7,TRBV11-2,many,CASSLVGDRGSYEQYF
TRBJ1-2,TRBV3-1,few,CASSQAQGERGYTF
TRBJ2-3,TRBV19,many,CASGSGTDTQYF
TRBJ2-7,TRBV4-1,many,CASSQHIQGSYEQYF
TRBJ1-1,TRBV29-1,-,CSAYGQINTEAFF
TRBJ2-7,TRBV5-1,-,CASSLLQKGVLGEQYF
TRBJ1-5,TRBV28,many,CASSLDQAQHF
TRBJ2-5,TRBV19,-,CASSMGYQETQYF
TRBJ1-2,TRBV20-1,-,CSAPDLGGSGYGYTF
TRBJ1-1,TRBV28,-,CASSVVPYTEAFF
TRBJ2-7,TRBV18,-,CASSPTGGVRWEQYF
TRBJ2-7,TRBV11-2,-,CASSLVPDGQYF